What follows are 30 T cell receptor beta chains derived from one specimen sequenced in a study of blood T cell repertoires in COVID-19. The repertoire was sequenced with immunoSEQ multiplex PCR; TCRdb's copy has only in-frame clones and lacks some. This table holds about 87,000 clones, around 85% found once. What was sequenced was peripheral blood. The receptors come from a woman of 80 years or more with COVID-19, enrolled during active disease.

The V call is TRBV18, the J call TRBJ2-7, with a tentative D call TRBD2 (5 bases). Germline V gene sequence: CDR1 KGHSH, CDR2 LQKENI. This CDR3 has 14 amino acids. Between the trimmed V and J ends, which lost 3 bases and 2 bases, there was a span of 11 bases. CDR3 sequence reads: CASSPPSGAYEQYF. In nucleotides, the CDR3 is TGTGCCAGCTCACCGCCCAGCGGAGCCTACGAGCAGTACTTC.

CDR3 DNA sequence: TGTGCCAGCAGAAGGACTAGCGGGAGTTTCTACGAGCAGTACTTC. It specifies CASRRTSGSFYEQYF. V usage is TRBV27 and J usage is TRBJ2-7, with TRBD2 identical over 13 bases. This CDR3 is built from 15 residues. V gave up 6 bases and J gave up 3 bases; unmatched junction bases: 5. CDR1 and CDR2 from the germline V gene are MNHEY and SMNVEV (reference sequence).

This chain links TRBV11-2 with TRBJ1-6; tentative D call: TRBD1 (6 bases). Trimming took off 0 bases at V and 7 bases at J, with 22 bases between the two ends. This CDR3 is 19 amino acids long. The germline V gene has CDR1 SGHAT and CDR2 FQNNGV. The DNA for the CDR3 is TGTGCCAGCAGCTTAGAGATCAGGAAGGGAGGGGGGTGGAATTCACCCCTCCACTTT. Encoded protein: CASSLEIRKGGGWNSPLHF. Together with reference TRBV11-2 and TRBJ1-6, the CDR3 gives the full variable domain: EAGVAQSPRYKIIEKRQSVAFWCNPISGHATLYWYQQILGQGPKLLIQFQNNGVVDDSQLPKDRFSAERLKGVDSTLKIQPAKLEDSAVYLCASSLEIRKGGGWNSPLHFGNGTRLTVT.

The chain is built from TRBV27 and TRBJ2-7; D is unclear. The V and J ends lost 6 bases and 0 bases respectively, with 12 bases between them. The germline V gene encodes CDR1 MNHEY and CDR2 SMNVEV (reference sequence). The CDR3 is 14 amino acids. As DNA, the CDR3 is TGTGCCAGCAGGATATTGGCAGACTCCTACGAGCAGTACTTC. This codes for CASRILADSYEQYF.

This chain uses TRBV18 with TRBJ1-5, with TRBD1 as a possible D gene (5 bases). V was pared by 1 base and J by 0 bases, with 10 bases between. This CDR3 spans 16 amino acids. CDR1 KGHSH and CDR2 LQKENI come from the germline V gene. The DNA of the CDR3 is TGTGCCAGCTCACCACAGGGACTTCATAGCAATCAGCCCCAGCATTTT. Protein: CASSPQGLHSNQPQHF.

Written as DNA, the CDR3 is TGTGCCAGTAGCAGGGATGGCCCAGATACGCAGTATTTT. Amino acid sequence: CASSRDGPDTQYF. The V gene is TRBV19, the J gene TRBJ2-3, with a possible D match to TRBD1 (5 bases). The length of the CDR3 is 13 residues. V lost 6 bases and J 4 bases, leaving 11 bases between the germline ends. The germline V gene has CDR1 LNHDA and CDR2 SQIVND (reference sequence). Full variable domain (missing parts from reference TRBV19 and TRBJ2-3): DGGITQSPKYLFRKEGQNVTLSCEQNLNHDAMYWYRQDPGQGLRLIYYSQIVNDFQKGDIAEGYSVSREKKESFPLTVTSAQKNPTAFYLCASSRDGPDTQYFGPGTRLTVL.

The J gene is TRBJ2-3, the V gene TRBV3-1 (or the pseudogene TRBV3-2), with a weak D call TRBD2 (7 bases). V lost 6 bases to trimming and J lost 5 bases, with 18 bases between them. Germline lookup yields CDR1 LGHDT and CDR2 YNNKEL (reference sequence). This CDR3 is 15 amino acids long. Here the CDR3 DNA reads TGTGCCAGCAGTCTTAGGGGGGGCGGGAGAGATACGCAGTATTTT. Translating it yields CASSLRGGGRDTQYF.

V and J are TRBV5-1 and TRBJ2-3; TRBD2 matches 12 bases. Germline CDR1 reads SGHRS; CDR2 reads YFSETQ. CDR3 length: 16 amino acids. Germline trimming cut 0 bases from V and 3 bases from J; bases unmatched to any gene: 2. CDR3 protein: CASSLGGLAGTDTQYF. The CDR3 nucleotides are TGCGCCAGCAGCTTGGGTGGACTAGCGGGAACAGATACGCAGTATTTT.

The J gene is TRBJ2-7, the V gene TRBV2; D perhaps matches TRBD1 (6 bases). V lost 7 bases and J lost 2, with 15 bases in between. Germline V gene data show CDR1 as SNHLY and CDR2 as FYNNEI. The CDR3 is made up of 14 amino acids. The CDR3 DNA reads TGTGCCAGCAAGCTAGACAGGAGTACCTACGAGCAGTACTTC. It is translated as CASKLDRSTYEQYF.

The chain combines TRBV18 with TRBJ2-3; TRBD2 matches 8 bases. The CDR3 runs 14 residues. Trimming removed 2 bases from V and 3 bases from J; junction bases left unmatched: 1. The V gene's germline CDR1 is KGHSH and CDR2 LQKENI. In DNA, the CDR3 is TGTGCCAGCTCACCAATAGCGGGAACAGATACGCAGTATTTT. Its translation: CASSPIAGTDTQYF.

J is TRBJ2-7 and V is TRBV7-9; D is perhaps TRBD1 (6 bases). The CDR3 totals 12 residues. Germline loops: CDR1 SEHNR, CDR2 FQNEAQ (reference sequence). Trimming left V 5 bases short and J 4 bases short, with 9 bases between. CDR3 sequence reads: CASSPGQYEQYF. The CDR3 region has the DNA TGTGCCAGCAGCCCCGGACAGTACGAGCAGTACTTC.

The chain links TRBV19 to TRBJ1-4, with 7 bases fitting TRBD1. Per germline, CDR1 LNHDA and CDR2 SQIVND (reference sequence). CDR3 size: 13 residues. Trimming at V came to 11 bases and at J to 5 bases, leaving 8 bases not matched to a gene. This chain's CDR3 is CAAKDRINEKLFF. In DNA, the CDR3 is TGTGCCGCCAAGGACAGGATAAATGAAAAACTGTTTTTT.

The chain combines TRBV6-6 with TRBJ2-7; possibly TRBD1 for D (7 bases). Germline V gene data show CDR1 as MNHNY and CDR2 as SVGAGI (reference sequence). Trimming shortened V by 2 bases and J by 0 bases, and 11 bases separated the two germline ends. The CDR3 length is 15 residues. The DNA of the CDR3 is TGTGCCAGCAGTTACGCGGGACAGTCCTCCTACGAGCAGTACTTC. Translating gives CASSYAGQSSYEQYF.

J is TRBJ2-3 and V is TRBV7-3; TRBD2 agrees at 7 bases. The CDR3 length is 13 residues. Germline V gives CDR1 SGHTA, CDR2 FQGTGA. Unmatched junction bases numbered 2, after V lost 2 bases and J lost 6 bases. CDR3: CASSLAGADTQYF. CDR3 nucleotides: TGTGCCAGCAGCTTAGCGGGAGCGGATACGCAGTATTTT. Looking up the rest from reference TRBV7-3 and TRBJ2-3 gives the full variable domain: GAGVSQTPSNKVTEKGKYVELRCDPISGHTALYWYRQSLGQGPEFLIYFQGTGAADDSGLPNDRFFAVRPEGSVSTLKIQRTERGDSAVYLCASSLAGADTQYFGPGTRLTVL.

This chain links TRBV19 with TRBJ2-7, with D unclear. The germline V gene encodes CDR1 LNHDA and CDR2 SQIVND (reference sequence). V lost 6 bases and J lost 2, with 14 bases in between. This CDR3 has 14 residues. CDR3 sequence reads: CASSAFNYPYEQYF. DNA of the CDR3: TGTGCCAGTAGCGCGTTCAATTACCCCTACGAGCAGTACTTC.

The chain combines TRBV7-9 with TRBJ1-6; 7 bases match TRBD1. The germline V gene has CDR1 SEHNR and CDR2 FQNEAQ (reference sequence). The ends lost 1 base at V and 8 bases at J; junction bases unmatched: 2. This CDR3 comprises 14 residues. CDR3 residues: CASSLEQGYSPLHF. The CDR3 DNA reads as TGTGCCAGCAGCTTAGAACAGGGGTATTCACCCCTCCACTTT.

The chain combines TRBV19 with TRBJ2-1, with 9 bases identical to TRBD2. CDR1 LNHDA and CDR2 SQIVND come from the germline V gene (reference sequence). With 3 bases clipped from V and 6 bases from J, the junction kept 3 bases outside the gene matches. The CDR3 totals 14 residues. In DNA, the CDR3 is TGTGCCAGTAGTATCGGTAGCGGGGGCAATGAGCAGTTCTTC. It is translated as CASSIGSGGNEQFF.

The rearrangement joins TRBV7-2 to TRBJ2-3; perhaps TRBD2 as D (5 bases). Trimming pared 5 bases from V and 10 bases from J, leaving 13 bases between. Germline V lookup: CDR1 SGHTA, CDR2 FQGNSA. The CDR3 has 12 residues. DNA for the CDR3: TGTGCCAGCAGCACCTTACTAGAGGCGCAGTATTTT. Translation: CASSTLLEAQYF.

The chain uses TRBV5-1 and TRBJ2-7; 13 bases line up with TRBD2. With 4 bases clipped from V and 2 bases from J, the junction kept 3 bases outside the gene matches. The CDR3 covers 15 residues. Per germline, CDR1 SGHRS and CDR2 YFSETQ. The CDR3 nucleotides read TGCGCCAGCAGCAAGGGGACTAGCGGGACCTACGAGCAGTACTTC. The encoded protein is CASSKGTSGTYEQYF.

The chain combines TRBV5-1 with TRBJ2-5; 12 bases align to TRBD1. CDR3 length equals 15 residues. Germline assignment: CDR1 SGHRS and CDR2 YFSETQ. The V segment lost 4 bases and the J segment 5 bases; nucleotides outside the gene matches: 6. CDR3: CASSLGTGGVETQYF. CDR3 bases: TGCGCCAGCAGCCTGGGGACAGGGGGCGTGGAGACCCAGTACTTC.

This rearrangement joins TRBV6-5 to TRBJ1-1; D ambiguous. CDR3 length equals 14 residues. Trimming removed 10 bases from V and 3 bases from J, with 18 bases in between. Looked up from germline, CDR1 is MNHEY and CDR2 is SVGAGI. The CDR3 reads CATNAGRAHTEAFF. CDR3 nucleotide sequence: TGTGCCACCAACGCAGGCAGAGCACACACTGAAGCTTTCTTT.

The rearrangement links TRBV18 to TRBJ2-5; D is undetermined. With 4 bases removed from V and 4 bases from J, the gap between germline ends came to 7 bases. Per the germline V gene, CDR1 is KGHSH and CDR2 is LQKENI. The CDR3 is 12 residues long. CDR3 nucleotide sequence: TGTGCCAGCTCACGCACGGGAGAGACCCAGTACTTC. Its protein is CASSRTGETQYF.

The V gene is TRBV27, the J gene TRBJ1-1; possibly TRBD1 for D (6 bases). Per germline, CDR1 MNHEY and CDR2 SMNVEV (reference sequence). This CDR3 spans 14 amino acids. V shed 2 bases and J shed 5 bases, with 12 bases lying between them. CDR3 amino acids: CASSLPQDRTEAFF. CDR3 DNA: TGTGCCAGCAGTTTACCTCAGGACAGAACTGAAGCTTTCTTT.

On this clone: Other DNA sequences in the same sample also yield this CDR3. The CDR3 loop is CASSLRGGGTEAFF. CDR3 coding DNA: TGTGCCAGCAGCTTGCGGGGAGGCGGCACTGAAGCTTTCTTT. The chain is built from TRBV5-6 and TRBJ1-1; D uncertain. The CDR3 has 14 amino acids. Germline lookup yields CDR1 SGHDT and CDR2 YYEEEE. Between the trimmed V and J ends, which lost 1 base and 4 bases, there was a span of 11 bases.

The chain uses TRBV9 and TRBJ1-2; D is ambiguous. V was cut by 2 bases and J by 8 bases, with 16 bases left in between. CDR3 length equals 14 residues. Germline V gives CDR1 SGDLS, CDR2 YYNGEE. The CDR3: CASSVLGDLEGYTF. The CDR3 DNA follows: TGTGCCAGCAGCGTTTTAGGCGATCTGGAGGGCTACACCTTC.

The CDR3 DNA reads TGTGCCAGCGAAGACGGGGGGGCTAGTGAGCAGTACTTC. The encoded protein is CASEDGGASEQYF. The V gene is TRBV7-2, the J gene TRBJ2-7; 8 bases match TRBD2. Looked up from germline, CDR1 is SGHTA and CDR2 is FQGNSA. The CDR3 loop spans 13 amino acids. J gave up 7 bases and V 8 bases, and 10 bases lay outside the gene matches.

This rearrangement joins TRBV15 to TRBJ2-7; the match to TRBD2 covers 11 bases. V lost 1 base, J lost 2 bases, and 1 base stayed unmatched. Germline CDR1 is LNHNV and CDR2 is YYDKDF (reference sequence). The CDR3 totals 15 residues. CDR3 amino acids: CATSRGLAGTYEQYF. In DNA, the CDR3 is TGTGCCACCAGCAGAGGACTAGCGGGAACCTACGAGCAGTACTTC.

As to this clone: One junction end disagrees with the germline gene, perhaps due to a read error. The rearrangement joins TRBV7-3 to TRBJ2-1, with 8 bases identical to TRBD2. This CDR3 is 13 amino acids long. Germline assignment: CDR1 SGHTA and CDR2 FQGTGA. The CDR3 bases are TGTGCCAGCGGCGGGGGGTCCTACACTGAGCAGTTCTTC. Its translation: CASGGGSYTEQFF.

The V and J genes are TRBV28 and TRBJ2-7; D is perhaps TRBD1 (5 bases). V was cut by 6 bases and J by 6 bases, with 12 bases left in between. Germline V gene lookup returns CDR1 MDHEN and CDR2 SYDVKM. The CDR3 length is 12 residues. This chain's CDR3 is CASRTRVGEQYF. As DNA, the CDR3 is TGTGCCAGCAGGACCAGGGTGGGCGAGCAGTACTTC.

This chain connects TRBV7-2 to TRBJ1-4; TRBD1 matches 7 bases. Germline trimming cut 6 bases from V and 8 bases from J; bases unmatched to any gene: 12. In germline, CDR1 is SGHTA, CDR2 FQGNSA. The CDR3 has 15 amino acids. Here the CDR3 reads CASRARGGVREKLFF. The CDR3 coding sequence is TGTGCCAGCAGGGCCCGAGGGGGCGTCAGAGAAAAACTGTTTTTT.